What follows is one T cell receptor beta chain and its context. These data belong to a study of blood T cell repertoires in COVID-19. The wider study: The United States, Italy and Spain provided the acute and convalescent COVID-19 samples. In each case, the material was cDNA or gDNA derived from T cells, B-cell-depleted T cells, or PBMCs.

Methods used by the authors: Estimates of nucleated cell counts were drawn from the amplification of reference gene primers. Here immunoSEQ multiplex PCR was the method, and the copy in TCRdb shows in-frame clones only, minus some. D and trimming were read from the DNA, whereas the V and J calls and clone size are those reported in that table. The sample carries 30,000 to 40,000 clones, around nine tenths recorded once. The CDR3 is made up of 17 amino acids. V lost 3 bases to trimming and J lost 0 bases; unmatched junction nucleotides: 6. Germline CDR1 reads KGHSH; CDR2 reads LQKENI. This sequence was found in an older man with active COVID-19. Sequencing was performed on peripheral blood. The V call is TRBV18, the J call TRBJ2-1; 9 positions agree with TRBD2. The CDR3 region has the DNA TGTGCCAGCTCACCGGGGCTAGCGGGGTACTCCTACAATGAGCAGTTCTTC. Translation: CASSPGLAGYSYNEQFF.